This T cell receptor (beta chain) came from a study of shared clonotypes between healthy human individuals. Overall study context: Each donor had three CD4 naive, three CD4 memory, two CD8 naive and one CD8 memory plate.

In the study's own analysis: With immunoSEQ giving junction-only sequences and no quality scores, filtering differed. TCRdb keeps only in-frame clones here, not all; method: immunoSEQ multiplex PCR. That table furnishes V, J and clone size, whereas the DNA furnished D and trimming. The sample shows approximately 2,000,000 clones, around 93% of them seen only once. Selected positively for CCR7 and CD45RO-negative, naive CD8 cells excluded terminally differentiated effector memory CD45RA+ cells. Adult Caucasians living in Nashville, Tennessee made up all of the donors. The clonotype originates from a man in his late teens or twenties in good health. Some clones in this sample may be carry-over from other donors' samples. The sample comprised naive CD8+ T cells from PBMCs.

CDR3 DNA: TGTGCCAGCAGCCCCCGGGACCAACCAGAGACCCAGTACTTC. This translates into CASSPRDQPETQYF. The chain uses TRBV7-3 and TRBJ2-5, with D perhaps assigned TRBD1 or TRBD2 (5 bases each). Germline loops: CDR1 SGHTA, CDR2 FQGTGA. The CDR3 totals 14 residues. Trimming took 5 bases from V and 4 from J, leaving 14 bases between them.